This record looks at one T cell receptor (beta chain) sequence and its context. Its target is not known. Generated by immunoSEQ multiplex PCR, the TCRdb table keeps only in-frame clones and is missing some. This table holds around 1,100 clones, approximately 78% found once. DNA was extracted from unsorted cell suspensions stored frozen. The data are from a study of immune cell composition in non-small cell lung cancer. Points from the study as a whole: Squamous lung tumours showed higher top 10 clone scores and clonality than adenocarcinomas. Shared sequences between tumour-reactive and dominant in vivo clones were not proven. Tumour TCR-beta clonality showed no significant link to smoking pack-years.

Sequenced sample: lung tumor tissue. This clonotype was sampled from a human donor with non-small cell lung cancer.

The CDR3 loop reads CASSPPGYAGELFF. CDR3 in DNA: TGTGCCAGCAGTCCTCCAGGGTACGCCGGGGAGCTGTTTTTT. This sequence joins TRBV6-5 and TRBJ2-2, with D possibly matching TRBD1 (5 bases). The CDR3 loop spans 14 amino acids. V lost 5 bases to trimming and J lost 6 bases, with 13 bases between them. In germline, CDR1 is MNHEY, CDR2 SVGAGI.